The T cell receptor (beta chain) under discussion was sequenced for a study of T cell responses to AZD1222 COVID-19 vaccine. About the research overall: Second-dose intervals near 4 or 12 weeks were combined.

General study results and limits: In a largely white British group with more females than males, clonal diversity was possibly underestimated.

The CDR3 is 14 residues long. Trimming removed 4 bases from V and 7 bases from J; junction bases left unmatched: 7. Germline CDR1 SGDLS, CDR2 YYNGEE. With respect to this clone: The antigen is unknown.

Profiling relied on immunoSEQ multiplex PCR, and the TCRdb table lists in-frame clones only, not all of them. The sample shows 130,000 to 150,000 clones, under 95% of them seen only once. Sequenced here: peripheral blood, sampled on day 0 of AZD1222 vaccination. This receptor was taken from an adult in good health. The rearrangement joins TRBV9 to TRBJ1-4; 7 positions match TRBD1. The CDR3 spells CASSPRGGGEKLFF. The CDR3 region has the DNA TGTGCCAGCAGCCCCAGGGGGGGAGGTGAAAAACTGTTTTTT.